This is a list of T cell receptor beta chains from one sample in a study of cytomegalovirus exposure and HLA in healthy donors. Method: immunoSEQ multiplex PCR; TCRdb's copy keeps in-frame clones and lacks some. Of a few hundred thousand clones in the sample, 65% to 75% were seen once. Sequenced material: PBMCs. The source is a woman aged 30 to 39 in good health and CMV-seronegative. The CDR3 runs from the conserved cysteine through the conserved F or W. A D gene is named only where the DNA matches it firmly. Clone size is stated in some rows and not others, as once, few, many or a class when expanded.

>TRBV7-9|TRBJ2-1|NA|NA
CASSSVGASNEQFF
TGTGCCAGCAGCTCCGTGGGGGCTAGCAATGAGCAGTTCTTC
>TRBV15|TRBJ2-1|NA|TRBD1
CATSDDRGRFYNEQFF
TGTGCCACCAGCGACGACAGGGGGCGGTTCTACAATGAGCAGTTCTTC
>TRBV14|TRBJ1-4|NA|NA
CASSTVGQKNEKLFF
TGTGCCAGCAGCACCGTCGGACAGAAGAATGAAAAACTGTTTTTT
>TRBV2|TRBJ1-5|NA|NA
CASRQGLSNQPQHF
TGTGCCAGCAGACAGGGTTTGAGCAATCAGCCCCAGCATTTT
>TRBV6-1|TRBJ1-1|NA|NA
CASSEQGFTEAFF
TGTGCCAGCAGTGAACAGGGGTTCACTGAAGCTTTCTTT
>TRBV4-2|TRBJ1-2|NA|TRBD1
CASSRRTGDNYGYTF
TGTGCCAGCAGCCGCAGGACAGGGGACAACTATGGCTACACCTTC
>TRBV19|TRBJ2-5|NA|NA
CASSIDHGGETQYF
TGTGCCAGTAGTATAGATCACGGAGGTGAGACCCAGTACTTC
>TRBV7-9|TRBJ1-2|NA|NA
CASSLVMASYGYTF
TGTGCCAGCAGCTTAGTGATGGCCTCTTATGGCTACACCTTC
>TRBV27|TRBJ2-5|NA|NA
CASSARSGGGETQYF
TGTGCCAGCAGTGCTAGGAGCGGCGGAGGGGAGACCCAGTACTTC
>TRBV5-1|TRBJ2-1|NA|TRBD2
CASRAERGVYNEQFF
TGCGCCAGCAGGGCCGAGCGGGGGGTATACAATGAGCAGTTCTTC
>TRBV2|TRBJ2-5|NA|NA
CASSDPPTGLETQYF
TGTGCCAGCAGCGATCCCCCCACAGGGTTGGAGACCCAGTACTTC
>TRBV7-2|TRBJ2-7|few|TRBD2
CASSLGVSGSYEQYF
TGTGCCAGCAGCTTAGGGGTTAGCGGGAGTTACGAGCAGTACTTC
>TRBV11-2|TRBJ2-7|NA|TRBD2
CASSFLSTSGRGYEQYF
TGTGCCAGCAGCTTCCTCTCGACTAGCGGGAGAGGCTACGAGCAGTACTTC
>TRBV7-9|TRBJ2-1|NA|TRBD1
CASMPQNRGWDEQFF
TGTGCCAGCATGCCACAAAACAGGGGTTGGGATGAGCAGTTCTTC
>TRBV29-1|TRBJ2-2|NA|NA
CSVEDPYFDSRGNTGELFF
TGCAGCGTTGAAGATCCTTATTTTGACTCTAGGGGAAACACCGGGGAGCTGTTTTTT
>TRBV29-1|TRBJ2-2|NA|NA
CSVDVYSTGELFF
TGCAGCGTTGATGTTTACTCAACCGGGGAGCTGTTTTTT
>TRBV4-1|TRBJ2-1|NA|TRBD1
CASSQDRGQGINEQFF
TGCGCCAGCAGCCAAGATAGGGGACAGGGTATAAATGAGCAGTTCTTC
>TRBV14|TRBJ2-3|NA|TRBD1
CASSRWTGETDTQYF
TGTGCCAGCAGCCGTTGGACAGGGGAGACAGATACGCAGTATTTT
>TRBV5-1|TRBJ2-2|NA|TRBD1
CASSLGPGQGWTGELFF
TGCGCCAGCAGCTTGGGTCCGGGACAGGGGTGGACCGGGGAGCTATTTTTT
>TRBV29-1|TRBJ2-5|NA|TRBD2
CSVGPASGETQYF
TGCAGCGTCGGACCTGCTAGCGGTGAGACCCAGTACTTC
>TRBV5-4|TRBJ2-5|NA|TRBD2
CASSLDGISGASKTQYF
TGTGCCAGCAGCTTGGATGGGATTAGCGGGGCCTCCAAGACCCAGTACTTC
>TRBV5-6|TRBJ2-3|NA|TRBD2
CASSPLAGGTTSTDTQYF
TGTGCCAGCAGCCCACTAGCGGGGGGGACCACTAGCACAGATACGCAGTATTTT
>TRBV30|TRBJ1-5|NA|NA
CAWSYQDRNNQPQHF
TGTGCCTGGAGTTACCAGGACAGAAACAATCAGCCCCAGCATTTT
>TRBV27|TRBJ2-7|few|NA
CATLFNYEQYF
TGTGCCACCCTCTTTAACTACGAGCAGTACTTC
>TRBV6-1|TRBJ1-6|NA|TRBD1
CASTSDRDNSDLHF
TGTGCCAGCACTTCGGACAGGGATAATTCGGACCTCCACTTT
>TRBV5-1|TRBJ2-2|NA|TRBD1
CASLTGAGELFF
TGCGCCAGCTTGACAGGGGCCGGGGAGCTGTTTTTT
>TRBV4-1|TRBJ2-2|NA|NA
CASSLGGGPVNTGELFF
TGCGCCAGCAGCCTTGGAGGGGGCCCAGTAAACACCGGGGAGCTGTTTTTT
>TRBV7-9|TRBJ2-2|few|NA
CASSDTRDTGELFF
TGTGCCAGCAGCGACACCAGGGACACCGGGGAGCTGTTTTTT
>TRBV16|TRBJ1-1|few|NA
CASSRSTRANTEAFF
TGTGCCAGCAGCCGATCAACGAGGGCGAACACTGAAGCTTTCTTT
>TRBV6-5|TRBJ2-7|few|NA
CASSPTSPTYEQYF
TGTGCCAGCAGTCCGACTTCGCCAACCTACGAGCAGTACTTC
>TRBV9|TRBJ2-2|NA|NA
CASSVEGGRRAEQTNTGELFF
TGTGCCAGCAGCGTAGAGGGGGGGAGGAGGGCTGAACAAACGAACACCGGGGAGCTGTTTTTT
>TRBV7-9|TRBJ2-7|NA|NA
CASSSIDTGYEQYF
TGTGCCAGCAGCTCCATTGACACAGGCTACGAGCAGTACTTC
>TRBV11-2|TRBJ1-1|few|TRBD1
CASSSQGRKTEAFF
TGTGCCAGCAGCTCACAGGGGAGAAAAACTGAAGCTTTCTTT
>TRBV7-2|TRBJ2-5|few|NA
CASSLVMAGQETQYF
TGTGCCAGCAGCTTAGTGATGGCGGGACAAGAGACCCAGTACTTC
>TRBV11-3|TRBJ1-1|NA|TRBD1
CASSSGQGAWNTEAFF
TGTGCCAGCAGCTCCGGACAGGGGGCATGGAACACTGAAGCTTTCTTT
>TRBV27|TRBJ2-7|once|NA
CASSPLGPQGEQYF
TGTGCCAGCAGTCCCCTGGGCCCGCAGGGGGAGCAGTACTTC
>TRBV5-4|TRBJ1-4|NA|TRBD1
CASSQTGGLEKLFF
TGTGCCAGCAGTCAGACAGGGGGCTTGGAAAAACTGTTTTTT
>TRBV4-1|TRBJ2-7|NA|TRBD1
CASSKRTGASYEQYF
TGCGCCAGCAGCAAACGGACAGGCGCCTCATACGAGCAGTACTTC
>TRBV9|TRBJ2-1|NA|NA
CASSGRDKNNEQFF
TGTGCCAGCAGCGGTAGGGACAAAAACAATGAGCAGTTCTTC
>TRBV9|TRBJ2-7|NA|TRBD1
CASSVGTASYEQYF
TGTGCCAGCAGCGTGGGGACAGCCAGTTACGAGCAGTACTTC
>TRBV6-5|TRBJ2-4|NA|NA
CASSQGEGAKNIQYF
TGTGCCAGCAGCCAAGGGGAAGGAGCCAAAAACATTCAGTACTTC
>TRBV19|TRBJ1-2|once|NA
CASSGDTYGYTF
TGTGCCAGTAGTGGCGACACCTATGGCTACACCTTC